What follows are 12 T cell receptor beta chains derived from one specimen sequenced in a study of blood T cell repertoires in COVID-19. The assay was immunoSEQ multiplex PCR, and TCRdb's table has in-frame clones only and misses some. The sample lists roughly 350,000 clones, approximately 91% occurring once. The sequenced sample was peripheral blood. These receptors were collected from a woman between 65 and 79 years old with COVID-19, enrolled during active disease.

The chain employs TRBV6-6 and TRBJ1-5; TRBD1 aligns across 9 bases. V lost 5 bases to trimming and J lost 7 bases; unmatched junction nucleotides: 3. Germline V lookup: CDR1 MNHNY, CDR2 SVGAGI (reference sequence). The CDR3 extends over 13 amino acids. The DNA of the CDR3 is TGTGCCAGCAGTGTAACAGGGGGCCAGCCCCAGCATTTT. Encoded protein: CASSVTGGQPQHF.

The sample holds one count of this clone. This chain links TRBV5-1 with TRBJ2-2, with D perhaps TRBD1 (6 bases). Between the trimmed V and J ends, which lost 2 bases and 7 bases, there was a span of 15 bases. Germline-derived CDR1 and CDR2 are SGHRS and YFSETQ. The CDR3 runs to 15 residues. CDR3 protein: CASSFAGGAGGELFF. The CDR3 region has the DNA TGCGCCAGCAGCTTCGCTGGGGGCGCAGGCGGGGAGCTGTTTTTT.

The gene calls are TRBV5-5 and TRBJ2-2; D is unclear. Between the trimmed V and J ends, which lost 0 bases and 5 bases, there was a span of 5 bases. CDR1 is SGHKS, CDR2 YYEKEE, per germline (reference sequence). This CDR3 is built from 13 residues. CDR3 bases: TGTGCCAGCAGCTTGGTACGGACCGGGGAGCTGTTTTTT. Amino acids: CASSLVRTGELFF.

The rearrangement uses TRBV6-1 and TRBJ2-7, with a weak D call TRBD1 (6 bases). Between the trimmed V and J ends, which lost 2 bases and 3 bases, there was a span of 11 bases. CDR3 length: 14 residues. Germline V CDR1 and CDR2: MNHNS, SASEGT. The CDR3 here is CASSESGDYYEQYF. The CDR3 DNA reads TGTGCCAGCAGTGAATCAGGGGATTACTACGAGCAGTACTTC.

The chain employs TRBV7-2 and TRBJ1-2; no reliable D call. The CDR3 extends over 16 amino acids. Per the germline V gene, CDR1 is SGHTA and CDR2 is FQGNSA. V was pared by 0 bases and J by 1 base, with 12 bases between. The CDR3: CASSLAGRRDNYGYTF. The CDR3 nucleotides are TGTGCCAGCAGCTTAGCAGGCCGGAGAGATAACTATGGCTACACCTTC.

The rearrangement uses TRBV28 and TRBJ1-4; the match to TRBD1 covers 7 bases. CDR1 and CDR2 from the germline V gene are MDHEN and SYDVKM. The CDR3 has 16 amino acids. Trimming took 8 bases from V and 3 from J; bases not matched to a gene: 12. The CDR3 DNA is TGTGCCAGCTCCTCCCTTGGGGGACAGTCTAATGAAAAACTGTTTTTT. This encodes CASSSLGGQSNEKLFF.

This clone occurred once. The chain recombines TRBV10-3 with TRBJ1-5; 8 bases agree with TRBD1. Germline V CDR1 and CDR2: ENHRY, SYGVKD. This CDR3 has 13 amino acids. V was pared by 2 bases and J by 7 bases, with 1 base of the junction left unmatched. The CDR3 region is CAISEDRGQPQHF. In nucleotides, the CDR3 is TGTGCCATCAGTGAGGACAGGGGACAGCCCCAGCATTTT.

The V call is TRBV25-1, the J call TRBJ2-7, with 7 bases that match TRBD2. Germline trimming cut 5 bases from V and 4 bases from J; bases unmatched to any gene: 11. The CDR3 is 15 amino acids. Germline loops: CDR1 MGHDK, CDR2 SYGVNS. The CDR3, as DNA: TGTGCCAGCAGTACCCCCGGGACTAATCCGTACGAGCAGTACTTC. Translated: CASSTPGTNPYEQYF.

The chain employs TRBV7-9 and TRBJ1-5; 8 nucleotides agree with TRBD1. CDR3 length: 15 amino acids. Germline CDR1 SEHNR, CDR2 FQNEAQ (reference sequence). V trimming: 5 bases; J trimming: 5 bases; junction bases outside the gene matches: 8. CDR3 coding DNA: TGTGCCAGCAGCCCCGGGACAGGCCAGGATCAGCCCCAGCATTTT. This sequence encodes CASSPGTGQDQPQHF. Filled out from reference TRBV7-9 and TRBJ1-5, the complete variable domain reads DTGVSQNPRHKITKRGQNVTFRCDPISEHNRLYWYRQTLGQGPEFLTYFQNEAQLEKSRLLSDRFSAERPKGSFSTLEIQRTEQGDSAMYLCASSPGTGQDQPQHFGDGTRLSIL.

The rearrangement joins TRBV3-1 (or the pseudogene TRBV3-2) to TRBJ1-2; TRBD1 matches 8 bases. The trim removed 8 bases at V and 6 bases at J, leaving 17 bases unmatched. The germline CDR1 and CDR2 sequences are LGHDT and YNNKEL (reference sequence). There are 16 residues in the CDR3. For the CDR3, the DNA is TGTGCCAGCTCCGGGACAGGTCCTTACCAGAGGGATGGCTACACCTTC. This gives the protein CASSGTGPYQRDGYTF.

This clone was counted once. The rearrangement joins TRBV6-5 to TRBJ1-6, with 12 bases that match TRBD1. V lost 6 bases, J lost 9 bases, and 6 bases stayed unmatched. The V gene's germline CDR1 is MNHEY and CDR2 SVGAGI. This CDR3 is built from 15 residues. Here the CDR3 DNA reads TGTGCCAGCAGGCCTCCGGGACAGGGGGCTTCACCCCTCCACTTT. Its translation is CASRPPGQGASPLHF.

The CDR3 loop reads CASSGGTGCYSYEQYF. The CDR3 nucleotides are TGTGCCAGCAGTGGGGGGACAGGGTGTTACTCCTACGAGCAGTACTTC. V and J are TRBV25-1 and TRBJ2-7; 9 bases are a match to TRBD1. With 4 bases clipped from V and 0 bases from J, the junction kept 7 bases outside the gene matches. The V gene's germline CDR1 is MGHDK and CDR2 SYGVNS. CDR3 length: 16 amino acids.